This is a list of T cell receptor beta chains from one sample in a study of shared clonotypes between healthy human individuals. Libraries were prepared by immunoSEQ multiplex PCR; TCRdb keeps only in-frame clonotypes and omits some of them. In the table there are about 480,000 clones, approximately 79% of which are singletons. Sample: PBMCs. The receptor source for this set is a woman aged 40 to 50 in good health. Some clones in this sample may be carry-over from other donors' samples. The CDR3 runs from the conserved cysteine through the conserved F or W. Fields, in order: V gene, clone size, D gene, J gene, CDR3 DNA, CDR3 protein. A D gene is named only where the DNA matches it firmly. Clone size appears in some rows only: once, few, many, or a class for an expanded clone.

>TRBV7-9|-|TRBD1|TRBJ2-5
TGTGCCAGCAGCTTAGCGGCCAGGGGGCACCACCAACAAGAGACCCAGTACTTC
CASSLAARGHHQQETQYF
>TRBV27|-|TRBD1|TRBJ1-2
TGTGCCAGCAGACTGGTGGGGACAGCGAATGGCTACACCTTC
CASRLVGTANGYTF
>TRBV6-4|-|-|TRBJ1-2
TGTGCCAGCAATGACCCTCCGGGGCCTAACTATGGCTACACCTTC
CASNDPPGPNYGYTF
>TRBV6-5|-|-|TRBJ1-2
TGTGCCAGCAGTTACTCGAGCAGCGGCTATGGCTACACCTTC
CASSYSSSGYGYTF
>TRBV11-3|-|TRBD2|TRBJ2-1
TGTGCCAGCAGCTTCGGGACTAGCGGGAGGGCCTACAATGAGCAGTTCTTC
CASSFGTSGRAYNEQFF
>TRBV15|-|TRBD2|TRBJ2-5
TGTGCCACCAGCGCCCAACTAGCGGGACAACGGGAGACCCAGTACTTC
CATSAQLAGQRETQYF
>TRBV2|few|TRBD2|TRBJ2-1
TGTGCCAGCACTAACCTAGCGGGAGGGCCTCGCGAGCAGTTCTTC
CASTNLAGGPREQFF
>TRBV10-3|-|-|TRBJ1-2
TGTGCCATCAGTGAGTCCCGACAGGTCCCTAACTATGGCTACACCTTC
CAISESRQVPNYGYTF
>TRBV7-3|-|-|TRBJ2-5
TGTGCCAGCAGCTTCCAGCCCCAAGAGACCCAGTACTTC
CASSFQPQETQYF
>TRBV30|-|TRBD1|TRBJ2-7
TGTGCCTGGACCGGACAGGGGGCGATCGAGCAGTACTTC
CAWTGQGAIEQYF
>TRBV28|-|-|TRBJ1-1
TGTGCCAGCAGTCTAAGTAGGGGTACTGAAGCTTTCTTT
CASSLSRGTEAFF
>TRBV19|-|-|TRBJ1-5
TGTGCCAGTAAAGCGGGGGCCAAGGGCGTAAAAAATCAGCCCCAGCATTTT
CASKAGAKGVKNQPQHF
>TRBV5-1|-|-|TRBJ2-5
TGCGCCAGCAGACGGGGATCGGGACAAGAGACCCAGTACTTC
CASRRGSGQETQYF
>TRBV9|-|TRBD2|TRBJ2-3
TGTGCCAGCAGCCTCAGGACTAGCTCTCGCACAGATACGCAGTATTTT
CASSLRTSSRTDTQYF
>TRBV5-1|-|-|TRBJ1-1
TGCGCCAGCAGTATTGTTGCGGGTGCCACTGAAGCTTTCTTT
CASSIVAGATEAFF
>TRBV11-2|once|TRBD1|TRBJ2-7
TGTGCCAGCAGCTGGGACAGGGGAACCTACGAGCAGTACTTC
CASSWDRGTYEQYF
>TRBV6-6|-|-|TRBJ1-6
TGTGCCAGCAGTTACGACAGTGGGAATTCACCCCTCCACTTT
CASSYDSGNSPLHF
>TRBV30|-|-|TRBJ2-3
TGTGCCTGGAGTGTAGGGAGGCAGGCCACAGATACGCAGTATTTT
CAWSVGRQATDTQYF
>TRBV4-2|-|-|TRBJ2-7
TGTGCCAGCAGCCAAGTTCGGGAGAGCTACGAGCAGTACTTC
CASSQVRESYEQYF
>TRBV7-9|-|-|TRBJ2-7
TGTGCCAGCAGCTTTTCTTACGAGCAGTACTTC
CASSFSYEQYF
>TRBV7-8|-|TRBD2|TRBJ2-2
TGTGCCAGCAGCCTTCGGACTAGCGGGAGCGCCGGGGAGCTGTTTTTT
CASSLRTSGSAGELFF
>TRBV18|-|-|TRBJ2-5
TGTGCCAGCTCACTAACCCTGCAAGAGACCCAGTACTTC
CASSLTLQETQYF
>TRBV4-3|-|-|TRBJ2-7
TGCGCCAGCAGCCAAGTGAACGGGCCCTACGAGCAGTACTTC
CASSQVNGPYEQYF
>TRBV9|many|-|TRBJ2-1
TGTGCCAGCAGCGTAGGGATAGCAAGCGATGAGCAGTTCTTC
CASSVGIASDEQFF
>TRBV27|-|TRBD2|TRBJ2-1
TGTGCCAGCAGAACACCGGGACTAGCGGGGAACTCCTACAATGAGCAGTTCTTC
CASRTPGLAGNSYNEQFF
>TRBV28|-|-|TRBJ2-7
TGTGCCAGCAGTTTAAGCCAGGCGCTATACGAGCAGTACTTC
CASSLSQALYEQYF
>TRBV5-1|-|-|TRBJ1-1
TGCGCCAGCAGCTCCGCTCTACAGGTGAACACTGAAGCTTTCTTT
CASSSALQVNTEAFF
>TRBV18|-|TRBD1|TRBJ2-7
TGTGCCAGCTCACCATTAGGGGGACAGGGTTTCGAGCAGTACTTC
CASSPLGGQGFEQYF
>TRBV21-1|-|-|TRBJ2-2
TGTGCCAGCAGCAACCCGGACAGGGCGAGCACCGGGGAGCTGTTTTTT
CASSNPDRASTGELFF
>TRBV7-9|-|-|TRBJ2-7
TGTGCCAGCAGCTTAGCACCTAGCTCCTACGAGCAGTACTTC
CASSLAPSSYEQYF
>TRBV7-9|-|-|TRBJ2-1
TGTGCCAGCAGCTCCCCGGGACTTCCCTCCTACAATGAGCAGTTCTTC
CASSSPGLPSYNEQFF
>TRBV7-9|-|-|TRBJ1-2
TGTGCCAGCAGCTTAGAGCGGGCAGGGAACTATGGCTACACCTTC
CASSLERAGNYGYTF
>TRBV5-5|-|TRBD1|TRBJ2-7
TGTGCCAGCAGCTTGGCGTGGACAGGGGGCAACGAGCAGTACTTC
CASSLAWTGGNEQYF
>TRBV19|-|-|TRBJ2-1
TGTGCCAGTAAAGGATTGGGGTCGGCCGATGAGCAGTTCTTC
CASKGLGSADEQFF
>TRBV6-1|-|-|TRBJ1-4
TGTGCCAGCAGTGAATCATGGGTAGTAGGGGAAAAACTGTTTTTT
CASSESWVVGEKLFF
>TRBV5-8|-|-|TRBJ2-3
TGTGCCAGCACCCTAAGGCTTCGCACAGATACGCAGTATTTT
CASTLRLRTDTQYF
>TRBV6-5|-|-|TRBJ2-2
TGTGCCAGCAGTTACCTATCTAGTGTCGGGGAGCTGTTTTTT
CASSYLSSVGELFF
>TRBV29-1|few|TRBD1|TRBJ1-1
TGCAGCGCCAATCAGGGGGGAGCTTTCTTT
CSANQGGAFF
>TRBV30|few|-|TRBJ1-1
TGTGCCTGGAGTGCCGGCGGACAGTTGAACACTGAAGCTTTCTTT
CAWSAGGQLNTEAFF
>TRBV28|-|-|TRBJ2-1
TGTGCCAGCAGTTTGGGATTCCTAGCGCGAGAACGGTTCTTC
CASSLGFLARERFF
>TRBV27|-|-|TRBJ2-5
TGTGCCAGCAGTTTCGCAGAGACCCAGTACTTC
CASSFAETQYF